The T cell receptor beta chain under discussion was sequenced for a study of cytomegalovirus exposure and HLA in healthy donors. The CDR3 totals 14 residues. Looked up from germline, CDR1 is MNHEY and CDR2 is SVGAGI. The trim removed 6 bases at V and 4 bases at J, leaving 7 bases unmatched. The PCR had 60 Vbeta and 13 Jbeta primers. Assay used: immunoSEQ multiplex PCR; TCRdb lists only in-frame clones, some missing. The repertoire holds roughly 120,000 clones, with approximately 74% as singletons. Study outcomes and limitations: V segments that were indistinguishable, TRBV6-2 and TRBV6-3 among them, were omitted from analysis. Earlier analysis looked at TCR beta V segments, and most were productive about 90% or about 30% of the time. In a later analysis, specific HLA alleles were associated with approximately 16,000 TCR beta sequences at a 0.05 false discovery rate. Most TCR sequences were rare, but some public TCRs occurred in many donors.

For this clone: No antigen is known for it.

The receptor was derived from a woman in her 40s in good health and CMV-seropositive. This sequence joins TRBV6-5 and TRBJ2-3; TRBD1 matches at 7 bases. The sequencing sample was made of PBMCs. The CDR3 loop is CASSPKGAPDTQYF. In DNA form, the CDR3 reads TGTGCCAGCAGCCCCAAGGGGGCCCCAGATACGCAGTATTTT.